What follows is one TCR beta chain and its context. What it binds is not known. This sample was taken from a study of identical twins. The CDR3 spans 16 residues. Germline CDR1 is DFQATT and CDR2 is SNEGSKA (reference sequence). The V and J ends lost 0 bases and 3 bases respectively, with 18 bases between them. Unique molecular identifiers were present on the cDNA, and a universal primer site came from template switching. TCRdb processed the 5' RACE reads anew with MiXCR; each CDR3 protein has one entry. The repertoire holds around 680,000 distinct CDR3 sequences, 8% to 9% seen once, with 0.75% to 1% in the top ten. Study findings and constraints: There is a chance that invariant MAIT and iNKT cells partially muddied zero-insertion analyses. Where out-of-frame alpha sequences were twin-shared, they showed excess low generation probability.

The sample was also reused in another study, on yellow fever vaccine responses in identical twins. From that report: Among the twins, the vaccine T cell response reportedly seemed partly convergent and partly personalized.

This chain joins TRBV20-1 and TRBJ2-7, with TRBD1 as a possible D gene (5 bases). The TCR originated in a woman under 30 in good health. Sequences were obtained from PBMCs. The CDR3: CSARDQRGERFYEQYF. CDR3 nucleotides: TGCAGTGCTAGAGATCAAAGGGGCGAACGTTTCTACGAGCAGTACTTC.